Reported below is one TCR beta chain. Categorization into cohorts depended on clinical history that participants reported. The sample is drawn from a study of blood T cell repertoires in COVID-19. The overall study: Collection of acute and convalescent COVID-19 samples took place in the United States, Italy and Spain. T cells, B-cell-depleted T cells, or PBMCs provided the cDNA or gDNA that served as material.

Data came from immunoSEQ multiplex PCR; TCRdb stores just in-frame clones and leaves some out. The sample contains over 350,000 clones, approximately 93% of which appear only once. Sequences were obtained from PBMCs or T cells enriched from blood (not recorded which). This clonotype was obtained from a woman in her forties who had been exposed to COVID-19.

The CDR3 spells CASSTIAGDYEQYF. CDR3 nucleotides: TGTGCCAGCAGCACTATAGCGGGGGATTACGAGCAGTACTTC. The chain has TRBV7-2 and TRBJ2-7, with 9 bases identical to TRBD2. This CDR3 is 14 amino acids long. V lost 5 bases and J lost 4; bases outside the gene matches: 6. Germline V gene data show CDR1 as SGHTA and CDR2 as FQGNSA.